Sequencing of this TCR beta chain was carried out in a study of T-cell reconstitution after alpha-beta-depleted transplantation in children. Study outcomes and limitations: T-cell counts and diversity at one year following transplant were attributed mainly to newly produced T cells.

CDR3 size: 13 residues. V lost 5 bases and J 8 bases, leaving 13 bases between the germline ends. Germline loops: CDR1 MNHEY, CDR2 SMNVEV (reference sequence). The TCRbeta library was prepared with unique molecular identifiers. One entry per CDR3 protein results from TCRdb running MiXCR on the PCR reads. The table has 750,000 to 950,000 distinct CDR3 sequences, 16% seen once. This clonotype has a handful of counts. Its cognate antigen is unknown. Sequencing used PBMCs, mostly from graft donor cells, obtained 360 days after TCRalphabeta/CD19-depleted stem cell transplant. The origin of this receptor is a male patient between 10 and 17 years old who had a stem cell transplant for acute lymphoblastic leukemia, so the T cells may come from the graft donor. V usage is TRBV27 and J usage is TRBJ2-1; D remains ambiguous. CDR3 loop: CASSGRPGDEQFF. The CDR3 region has the DNA TGTGCCAGCAGTGGTCGACCGGGTGATGAGCAGTTCTTC.